The rows below give T cell receptor beta chains drawn from one sample of a study of blood T cell repertoires in COVID-19. The table came from immunoSEQ multiplex PCR; TCRdb's copy has only in-frame clones and leaves some out. This sample has 71,000 or so clones; 90% occur once, and the top ten carry 5% to 6.5%. Material: peripheral blood. The receptors stem from a woman younger than 35 with acute or convalescent COVID-19. Each CDR3 is given with its conserved first and last residue. D genes are given only for firm matches. Some rows mark clone size as missing; the rest say once, few, many or name a class of expanded clone.

j_call d_call v_call clone_size cdr3_aa cdr3_nt
TRBJ1-5 TRBD1 TRBV7-2 NA CASSQRTGAGQPQHF TGTGCCAGCAGCCAAAGGACAGGGGCGGGTCAGCCCCAGCATTTT
TRBJ2-3 TRBD2 TRBV7-2 NA CASSLSPSGSTDTQYF TGTGCCAGCAGCTTAAGCCCTAGCGGGAGTACAGATACGCAGTATTTT
TRBJ1-1 NA TRBV6-5 NA CASREAGLNTEAFF TGTGCCAGCAGAGAGGCCGGGTTGAACACTGAAGCTTTCTTT
TRBJ2-6 NA TRBV4-3 few CASSQGQGTVVSGANVLTF TGCGCCAGCAGCCAAGGCCAGGGGACGGTCGTCTCTGGGGCCAACGTCCTGACTTTC
TRBJ2-1 TRBD2 TRBV9 NA CASSSRTSGKPYNEQFF TGTGCCAGCAGCTCCCGGACTAGCGGGAAACCCTACAATGAGCAGTTCTTC
TRBJ1-2 NA TRBV4-1 NA CASSQENSLTYGYTF TGCGCCAGCAGCCAAGAAAACAGCTTGACCTATGGCTACACCTTC
TRBJ1-5 NA TRBV2 NA CASRTSRHSNQPQHF TGTGCCAGCAGAACCAGCAGACATAGCAATCAGCCCCAGCATTTT
TRBJ1-1 NA TRBV5-4 NA CASSLPGATEAFF TGTGCCAGCAGCTTGCCAGGCGCCACTGAAGCTTTCTTT
TRBJ1-6 NA TRBV6-1 NA CASSEAWTTNSPLHF TGTGCCAGCAGTGAAGCTTGGACAACAAATTCACCCCTCCACTTT
TRBJ1-2 NA TRBV12-3/TRBV12-4 NA CASSFYGGEGYTF TGTGCCAGCAGTTTTTACGGGGGTGAGGGCTACACCTTC
TRBJ2-7 NA TRBV7-8 NA CASSLADSKGGQYF TGTGCCAGCAGCTTAGCGGACTCCAAAGGGGGGCAGTACTTC
TRBJ1-5 TRBD1 TRBV29-1 once CSVNRDRVCQPQHF TGCAGCGTTAACCGGGACAGGGTTTGTCAGCCCCAGCATTTT
TRBJ2-7 TRBD1 TRBV9 NA CASSGRTGSEQYF TGTGCCAGCAGCGGCCGGACAGGGAGCGAGCAGTACTTC
TRBJ1-1 NA TRBV30 once CAWSFGETEAFF TGTGCCTGGAGTTTCGGGGAGACTGAAGCTTTCTTT
TRBJ2-7 NA TRBV27 NA CASSSGGSYEQYF TGTGCCAGCAGTTCCGGGGGCTCCTACGAGCAGTACTTC
TRBJ1-1 NA TRBV5-6 NA CASSLGHPNTEAFF TGTGCCAGCAGCTTGGGACATCCGAACACTGAAGCTTTCTTT